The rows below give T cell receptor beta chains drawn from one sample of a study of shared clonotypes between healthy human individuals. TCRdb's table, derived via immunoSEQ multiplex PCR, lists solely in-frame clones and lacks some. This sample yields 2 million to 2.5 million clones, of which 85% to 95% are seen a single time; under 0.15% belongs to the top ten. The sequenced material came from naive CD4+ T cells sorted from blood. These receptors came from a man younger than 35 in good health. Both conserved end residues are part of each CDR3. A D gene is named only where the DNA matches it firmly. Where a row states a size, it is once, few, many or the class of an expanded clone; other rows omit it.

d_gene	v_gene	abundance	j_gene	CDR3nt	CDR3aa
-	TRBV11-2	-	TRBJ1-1	TGTGCCAGCAGCCACACCGGGACAAGAGCTTTCTTT	CASSHTGTRAFF
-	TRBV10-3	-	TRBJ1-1	TGTGCCATCTCGGGCTCAGGGGACACTGAAGCTTTCTTT	CAISGSGDTEAFF
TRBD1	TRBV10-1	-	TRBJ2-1	TGCGCCAGCAGCAGGGGGCAGGGTGAGCAGTTCTTC	CASSRGQGEQFF
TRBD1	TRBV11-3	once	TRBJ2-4	TGTGCCAGCAGCTTAGGACAGGGTAACATTCAGTACTTC	CASSLGQGNIQYF
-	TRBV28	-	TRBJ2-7	TGTGCCAGCAGTTTAACGGGGTCCTACGAGCAGTACTTC	CASSLTGSYEQYF
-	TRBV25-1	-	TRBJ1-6	TGTGCCAGCAAAGAAGGCAGGAGTAATTCACCCCTCCACTTT	CASKEGRSNSPLHF
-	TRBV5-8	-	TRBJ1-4	TGTGCCAGCAGCTTCTGGAGCACAACTAATGAAAAACTGTTTTTT	CASSFWSTTNEKLFF
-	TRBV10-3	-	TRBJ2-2	TGTGCCATCAGTGCCTCGGGACACCCAAACACCGGGGAGCTGTTTTTT	CAISASGHPNTGELFF
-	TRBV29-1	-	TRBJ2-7	TGCAGCGTTGAAGTCGCGGGACTGACCTACGAGCAGTACTTC	CSVEVAGLTYEQYF
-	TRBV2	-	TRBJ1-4	TGTGCCAGCAGTGCCCAGAATGAAAAACTGTTTTTT	CASSAQNEKLFF
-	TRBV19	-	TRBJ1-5	TGTGCCAGTAGTTTCGCCGACAGGTCCGGCAATCAGCCCCAGCATTTT	CASSFADRSGNQPQHF
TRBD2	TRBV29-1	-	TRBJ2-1	TGCAGCGTTGACGCGGGACTATACAATGAGCAGTTCTTC	CSVDAGLYNEQFF
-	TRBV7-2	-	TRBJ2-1	TGTGCCAGCAGCTTAGAATGGGCGGGGAGCTCCTACAATGAGCAGTTCTTC	CASSLEWAGSSYNEQFF
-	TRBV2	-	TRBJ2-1	TGTGCCAGCAGTTCCAGGGTTGTGGGCAACAATGAGCAGTTCTTC	CASSSRVVGNNEQFF
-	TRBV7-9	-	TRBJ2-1	TGTGCCAGCAGCTCCGGGACCTACAATGAGCAGTTCTTC	CASSSGTYNEQFF
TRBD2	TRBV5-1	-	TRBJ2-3	TGCGCCAGCAGCTTCGGACTAGAGACAGATACGCAGTATTTT	CASSFGLETDTQYF
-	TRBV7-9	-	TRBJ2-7	TGTGCCAGCAGCTCAGAAGTAAAGCAGTACTTC	CASSSEVKQYF
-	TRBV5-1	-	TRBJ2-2	TGCGCCAGCAGAGAACAGGGAAACACCGGGGAGCTGTTTTTT	CASREQGNTGELFF
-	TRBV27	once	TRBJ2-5	TGTGCCAGCAGTTTAGGGTCAGGGGTCGAGACCCAGTACTTC	CASSLGSGVETQYF
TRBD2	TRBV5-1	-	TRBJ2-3	TGCGCCAGCAGCTCGGGGACTAGCGGGAGCACAGATACGCAGTATTTT	CASSSGTSGSTDTQYF
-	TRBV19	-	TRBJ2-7	TGTGCCAGTGTCGGGGGGCTATTCTACGAGCAGTACTTC	CASVGGLFYEQYF
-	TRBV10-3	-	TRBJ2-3	TGTGCCATCAAAGGACTGGCCGATACGCAGTATTTT	CAIKGLADTQYF